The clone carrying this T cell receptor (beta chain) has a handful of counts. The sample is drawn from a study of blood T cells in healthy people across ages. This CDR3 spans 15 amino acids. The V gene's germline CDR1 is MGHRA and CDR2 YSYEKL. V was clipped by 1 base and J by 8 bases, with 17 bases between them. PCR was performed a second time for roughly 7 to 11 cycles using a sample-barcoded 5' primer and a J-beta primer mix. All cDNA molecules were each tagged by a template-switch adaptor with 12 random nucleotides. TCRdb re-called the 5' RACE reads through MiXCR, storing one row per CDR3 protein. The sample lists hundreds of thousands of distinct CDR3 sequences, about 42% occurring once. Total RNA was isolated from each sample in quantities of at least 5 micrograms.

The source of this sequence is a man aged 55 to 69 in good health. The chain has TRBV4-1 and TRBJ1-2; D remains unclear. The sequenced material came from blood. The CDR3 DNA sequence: TGCGCCAGCAGCCAAGCTCTTTACGGTTTGGGAGGCTACACCTTC. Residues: CASSQALYGLGGYTF.